The present TCR beta chain was sequenced within a study of T cells in women clearing cervical HPV infection. Study-level information: Cases: HPV16-related CIN3 or worse on histology, a couple of invasive cancers.

Assay: immunoSEQ multiplex PCR; the TCRdb copy retains only in-frame clones and omits some. With roughly 30,000 clones in the sample, the ten largest clones hold 15% to 20%. Study outcomes and limitations: Cases carried less TRBV6-7 than controls: 0.11% versus 0.16%.

A note on this clone: Antigen unknown. The read ends 3 residues shy of where the CDR3 ends; the end is completed using the germline J gene.

All participants had a single incident cervical HPV16 infection, and prevalent HPV16 infections were excluded. Dot-blot hybridization genotyped cervical HPV amplified with MY09/MY11 PCR. In germline, CDR1 is DFQATT, CDR2 SNEGSKA (reference sequence). The CDR3 has 13 amino acids. V lost 4 bases to trimming and J lost 1 base, with 10 bases between them. The TCR was taken from a woman aged 18 to 75 with a cervical HPV16 infection that either progressed to CIN3+ or cleared (not recorded which). The chain recombines TRBV20-1 with TRBJ1-1; a weak D match, TRBD1 (6 bases). Sequencing used blood buffy coat. The CDR3 spells CSANGGRNTEAFF. The DNA read from the CDR3 is TGCAGTGCTAATGGGGGCCGGAACACTGAA.